This T cell receptor (beta chain) was captured in a study of shared clonotypes between healthy human individuals. Terminally differentiated effector memory CD45RA+ cells were excluded by CCR7 positive selection of CD45RO-negative cells. Deep-level running was used for the assay. Method: immunoSEQ multiplex PCR; TCRdb's copy keeps in-frame clones and lacks some. This sample has 550,000 to 750,000 clones, with roughly 95% found just once. The sequenced sample was naive CD8+ T cells sorted from blood. The TCR sequence derives from a woman aged 25 to 39 in good health.

CDR3 DNA: TGTGCCAGCAGCCAAGAGCCTTCGGGAGGGTCCTACGAGCAGTACTTC. Translated: CASSQEPSGGSYEQYF. The gene calls are TRBV4-2 and TRBJ2-5; 8 bases are shared with TRBD2. The end of the DNA is better explained by TRBJ2-7, so the J call may be wrong. This CDR3 has 16 residues. Germline assignment: CDR1 LGHNA and CDR2 YNFKEQ.